Listed here are 17 T cell receptor beta chains from one sample, sequenced in a study of CD4 T cells in relation to SARS-CoV-2 and coronaviruses. Sequenced by immunoSEQ multiplex PCR; TCRdb stores in-frame clones only, minus some. The profile shows approximately 60,000 clones, around 92% of them singletons. Sequencing used naive CD4+ T cells from PBMCs. Subset: naive CD4+ T cells isolated by negative enrichment. These receptors came from an adult with COVID-19.

Written as DNA, the CDR3 is TGTGCCAGCTCCCCGTGGGCGGGAGGTTCCAATGAGCAGTTCTTC. Protein sequence: CASSPWAGGSNEQFF. The V gene is TRBV18, the J gene TRBJ2-1; TRBD2 aligns across 8 bases. This CDR3 has 15 amino acids. Germline V lookup: CDR1 KGHSH, CDR2 LQKENI. Germline trimming cut 6 bases from V and 6 bases from J; bases unmatched to any gene: 10.

The chain has TRBV24-1 and TRBJ2-5; D gene uncertain. This CDR3 is 13 amino acids long. Germline CDR1 KGHDR, CDR2 SFDVKD. V was shortened by 5 bases and J by 1 base, with 7 bases between the two germline ends. CDR3 sequence (DNA): TGTGCCACCAGTGTAGGGTCCCAAGAGACCCAGTACTTC. Its protein is CATSVGSQETQYF.

This chain uses TRBV5-1 with TRBJ2-1; 10 positions agree with TRBD2. V shed 2 bases and J 9 bases; nucleotides not matched to a gene: 8. There are 15 residues in the CDR3. Germline V CDR1 and CDR2: SGHRS, YFSETQ. CDR3 in DNA: TGCGCCAGCAGCTTCCTAGCGGGGGAAAACGGTGAGCAGTTCTTC. The encoded protein is CASSFLAGENGEQFF.

This rearrangement joins TRBV19 to TRBJ2-1; 7 bases align to TRBD2. Germline CDR1 is LNHDA and CDR2 is SQIVND (reference sequence). This CDR3 has 15 residues. V lost 3 bases, J lost 5 bases, and 7 bases stayed unmatched. In nucleotides, the CDR3 is TGTGCCAGTAGTATCCGAGGGAGGGCCGACAATGAGCAGTTCTTC. Amino acids: CASSIRGRADNEQFF.

This chain connects TRBV6-2 or TRBV6-3 to TRBJ2-1; unclear D gene. CDR1 is MNHEY and CDR2 is SVGEGT in the germline V gene. The CDR3 totals 13 residues. The germline V and J ends were trimmed by 2 bases and 2 bases, with 4 bases remaining between them. CDR3 bases: TGTGCCAGCAGTTACCCCCCCTACAATGAGCAGTTCTTC. Translating it yields CASSYPPYNEQFF.

This clone was recorded only once. The chain has TRBV7-7 and TRBJ2-2; TRBD2 is a possible D gene (7 bases). CDR1 and CDR2 from the germline V gene are SSHAT and FNYEAQ (reference sequence). V lost 10 bases and J lost 7, with 13 bases in between. The CDR3 contains 12 residues. This chain's CDR3 is CAIKGGIGELFF. CDR3 DNA: TGTGCCATCAAGGGGGGGATCGGGGAGCTGTTTTTT.

The chain combines TRBV19 with TRBJ2-7; D might be TRBD1 (6 bases). In germline, CDR1 is LNHDA, CDR2 SQIVND (reference sequence). This CDR3 has 14 amino acids. With 4 bases removed from V and 4 bases from J, the gap between germline ends came to 14 bases. The CDR3 loop reads CASSKGGVGYEQYF. CDR3 nucleotide sequence: TGTGCCAGTAGTAAAGGGGGAGTGGGTTACGAGCAGTACTTC.

This clone was seen once. J is TRBJ1-6 and V is TRBV7-2; tentatively, D is TRBD1 (5 bases). CDR3 length: 17 amino acids. V lost 2 bases and J lost 6, with 17 bases in between. Germline CDR1 reads SGHTA; CDR2 reads FQGNSA. The CDR3 region has the DNA TGTGCCAGCAGCTTATCCCCAATACGGGGCCCTAATTCACCCCTCCACTTT. Encoded protein: CASSLSPIRGPNSPLHF.

The gene calls are TRBV6-1 and TRBJ1-5; D gene ambiguous. Germline CDR1 MNHNS, CDR2 SASEGT. The CDR3 consists of 14 residues. The V gene lost 3 bases and the J gene lost 0 bases, with 6 bases spanning the gap. The CDR3 loop reads CASSDSNSNQPQHF. DNA of the CDR3: TGTGCCAGCAGTGACAGTAATAGCAATCAGCCCCAGCATTTT.

The chain recombines TRBV5-1 with TRBJ1-1, with D tentatively TRBD1 (5 bases). With 2 bases removed from V and 5 bases from J, the gap between germline ends came to 13 bases. Germline CDR1 is SGHRS and CDR2 is YFSETQ. The CDR3 runs to 14 residues. CDR3 region: CASSFKGSSTEAFF. The CDR3 DNA reads TGCGCCAGCAGCTTTAAGGGGTCGAGTACTGAAGCTTTCTTT.

This clone occurred a few times. The chain couples TRBV6-5 to TRBJ1-3; TRBD1 matches 8 bases. With V trimmed by 10 bases and J by 0 bases, 8 bases remained unmatched. This CDR3 is built from 15 residues. The germline gives CDR1 MNHEY, CDR2 SVGAGI. The CDR3 sequence: CATGTGAFSGNTIYF. In nucleotides, the CDR3 is TGTGCCACCGGGACAGGCGCCTTCTCTGGAAACACCATATATTTT.

The chain has TRBV27 and TRBJ1-2; D gene unclear. The V gene's germline CDR1 is MNHEY and CDR2 SMNVEV (reference sequence). The V end lost 4 bases, the J end lost 2 bases, and 8 bases lay between the germline ends. The CDR3 consists of 13 residues. CDR3 sequence (DNA): TGTGCCAGCAGTTCAGACGCCAACTATGGCTACACCTTC. Translation: CASSSDANYGYTF.

V is TRBV24-1 and J is TRBJ2-4; D could derive from TRBD1 or TRBD2 (8 bases each). CDR3 length: 18 residues. The V end was cut by 0 bases, the J end by 8 bases, with 22 bases between. CDR1 is KGHDR and CDR2 is SFDVKD in the germline V gene. CDR3 coding DNA: TGTGCCACCAGTGATTTGCGGGGGGGCAGGGGGCGAGTATACATTCAGTACTTC. Its translation is CATSDLRGGRGRVYIQYF.

The rearrangement links TRBV2 to TRBJ2-3; 10 nucleotides align to TRBD2. J lost 2 bases, V lost 6 bases, and 8 bases had no gene match. This CDR3 region has 16 residues. The V gene's germline CDR1 is SNHLY and CDR2 FYNNEI. This CDR3 reads CASRPRTSGNTDTQYF. In nucleotides, the CDR3 is TGTGCCAGCAGACCCCGGACTAGCGGAAACACAGATACGCAGTATTTT.

V and J are TRBV29-1 and TRBJ2-7; the match to TRBD2 covers 11 bases. CDR1 and CDR2 from the germline V gene are SQVTM and ANQGSEA. This CDR3 comprises 13 residues. J was trimmed by 6 bases and V by 6 bases; bases with no gene match: 7. The CDR3 region is CSVRALAGVEQYF. The CDR3 nucleotides read TGCAGCGTCCGCGCACTAGCGGGAGTCGAGCAGTACTTC.

V gene TRBV7-6 combines with J gene TRBJ2-7; TRBD2 matches at 14 bases. Germline values: CDR1 SGHVS, CDR2 FNYEAQ. The CDR3 length is 16 residues. V dropped 1 base and J dropped 6; count of bases not matched to a gene: 5. DNA of the CDR3: TGTGCCAGCAGCTTAGGAACCGGGACTAGCGGGAGCGAGCAGTACTTC. It encodes CASSLGTGTSGSEQYF.

The rearrangement uses TRBV7-9 and TRBJ2-3; 9 nucleotides line up with TRBD1. J lost 2 bases, V lost 0 bases, and 12 bases had no gene match. The CDR3 length is 19 residues. CDR1 SEHNR and CDR2 FQNEAQ come from the germline V gene (reference sequence). The CDR3 spells CASSLARGTGYANTDTQYF. The CDR3 DNA is TGTGCCAGCAGCTTAGCGCGGGGGACAGGGTACGCCAACACAGATACGCAGTATTTT.